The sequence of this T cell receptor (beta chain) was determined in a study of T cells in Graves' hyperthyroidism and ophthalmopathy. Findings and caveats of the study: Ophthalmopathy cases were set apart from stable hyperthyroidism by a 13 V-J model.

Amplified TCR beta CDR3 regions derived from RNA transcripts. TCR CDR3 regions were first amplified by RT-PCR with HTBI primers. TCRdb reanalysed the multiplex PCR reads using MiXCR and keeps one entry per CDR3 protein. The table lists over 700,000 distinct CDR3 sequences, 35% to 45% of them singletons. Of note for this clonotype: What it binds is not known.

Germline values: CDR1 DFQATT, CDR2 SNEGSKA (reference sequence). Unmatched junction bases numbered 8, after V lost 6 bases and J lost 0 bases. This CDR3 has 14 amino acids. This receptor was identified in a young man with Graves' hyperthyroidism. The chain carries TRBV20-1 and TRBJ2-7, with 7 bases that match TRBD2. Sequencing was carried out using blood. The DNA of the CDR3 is TGCAGTGCCGACCCTAGCGGAAGCTCCTACGAGCAGTACTTC. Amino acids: CSADPSGSSYEQYF.